These 5 T cell receptor beta chains originate from one sample sequenced in a study of cytomegalovirus exposure and HLA in healthy donors. The PCR contained 60 Vbeta and 13 Jbeta primers. Some clones are missing from TCRdb's copy, which holds only in-frame ones; the method was immunoSEQ multiplex PCR. The profile covers some 80,000 clones, with around 79% appearing a single time and 5.9% taken by the ten largest. Sequencing was done on a sample of PBMCs. The receptors come from a man younger than 30 in good health and CMV-seropositive.

The genes are TRBV10-3 and TRBJ1-2; D may be TRBD1 (5 bases). Trimming took off 4 bases at V and 1 base at J, with 13 bases between the two ends. The germline V gene encodes CDR1 ENHRY and CDR2 SYGVKD. The CDR3 sequence is 15 residues long. CDR3 bases: TGTGCCATCAGTGCCGTAGGGGCGGTTAACTATGGCTACACCTTC. Residues: CAISAVGAVNYGYTF.

The genes are TRBV5-1 and TRBJ1-1, with 9 positions matching TRBD1. The CDR3 is 18 amino acids. Trimming removed 0 bases from V and 4 bases from J; junction bases left unmatched: 13. CDR1 is SGHRS and CDR2 is YFSETQ in the germline V gene. The CDR3 sequence is CASSLVSRDRAVGTEAFF. The CDR3 DNA follows: TGCGCCAGCAGCTTGGTATCCCGGGACAGGGCGGTAGGCACTGAAGCTTTCTTT.

J is TRBJ2-5 and V is TRBV4-1; D not certain. V lost 1 base and J lost 4, with 7 bases in between. Germline V lookup: CDR1 MGHRA, CDR2 YSYEKL. CDR3 length: 13 amino acids. The CDR3 loop is CASSQGARETQYF. CDR3 bases: TGCGCCAGCAGCCAAGGAGCCCGAGAGACCCAGTACTTC.

The chain joins TRBV28 to TRBJ2-1; D is perhaps TRBD1 (6 bases). CDR3 length: 15 amino acids. CDR1 is MDHEN and CDR2 is SYDVKM in the germline V gene. Trimming cost V 1 base and J 8 bases, with 15 bases left between them. Here the CDR3 DNA reads TGTGCCAGCAGTTTATCAGGGGTGGGTAACGATGAGCAGTTCTTC. It yields the protein CASSLSGVGNDEQFF.

Only a few counts were recorded for this clone. The chain links TRBV5-4 to TRBJ1-1, with a tentative D call TRBD1 (5 bases). V shed 1 base and J shed 6 bases, with 10 bases lying between them. There are 13 residues in the CDR3. Germline V lookup: CDR1 SGHNT, CDR2 YYREEE (reference sequence). In nucleotides, the CDR3 is TGTGCCAGCAGCTTGTCAGGGTTCGCTGAAGCTTTCTTT. This codes for CASSLSGFAEAFF.